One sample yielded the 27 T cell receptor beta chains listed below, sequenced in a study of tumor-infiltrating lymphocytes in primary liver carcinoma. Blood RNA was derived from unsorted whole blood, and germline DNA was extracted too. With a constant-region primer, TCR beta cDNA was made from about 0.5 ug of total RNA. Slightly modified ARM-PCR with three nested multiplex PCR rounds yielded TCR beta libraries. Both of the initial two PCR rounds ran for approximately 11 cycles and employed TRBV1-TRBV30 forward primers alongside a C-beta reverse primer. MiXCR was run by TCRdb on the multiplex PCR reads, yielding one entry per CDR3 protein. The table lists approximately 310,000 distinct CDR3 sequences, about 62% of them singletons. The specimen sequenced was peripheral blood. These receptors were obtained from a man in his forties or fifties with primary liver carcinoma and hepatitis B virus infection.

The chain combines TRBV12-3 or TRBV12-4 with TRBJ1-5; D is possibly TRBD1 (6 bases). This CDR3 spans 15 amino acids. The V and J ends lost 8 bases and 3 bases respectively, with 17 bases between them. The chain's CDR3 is CASAPGTRSNQPQHF. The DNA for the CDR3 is TGTGCCAGCGCCCCCGGGACACGGTCCAATCAGCCCCAGCATTTT.

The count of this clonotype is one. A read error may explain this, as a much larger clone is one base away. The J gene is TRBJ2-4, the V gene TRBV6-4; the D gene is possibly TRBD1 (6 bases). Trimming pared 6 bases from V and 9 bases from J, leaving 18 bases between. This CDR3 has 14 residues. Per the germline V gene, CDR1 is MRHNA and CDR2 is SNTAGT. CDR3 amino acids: CASSHDRSDSIQYF. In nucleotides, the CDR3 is TGTGCCAGCAGCCATGACAGGTCCGACAGCATTCAGTACTTC.

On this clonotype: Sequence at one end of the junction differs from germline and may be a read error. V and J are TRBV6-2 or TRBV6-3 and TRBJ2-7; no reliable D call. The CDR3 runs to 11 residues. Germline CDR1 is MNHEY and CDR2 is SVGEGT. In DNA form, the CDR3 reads TGTGCCGGTTTTCTCACCTACGAGCAGTATTTC. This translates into CAGFLTYEQYF.

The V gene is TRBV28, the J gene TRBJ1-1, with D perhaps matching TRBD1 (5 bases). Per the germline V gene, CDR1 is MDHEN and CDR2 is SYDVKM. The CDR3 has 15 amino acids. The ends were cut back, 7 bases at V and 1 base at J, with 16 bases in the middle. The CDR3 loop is CASILMGLPNTEAFF. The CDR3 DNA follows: TGTGCCAGCATTCTGATGGGACTCCCGAACACTGAAGCTTTCTTT.

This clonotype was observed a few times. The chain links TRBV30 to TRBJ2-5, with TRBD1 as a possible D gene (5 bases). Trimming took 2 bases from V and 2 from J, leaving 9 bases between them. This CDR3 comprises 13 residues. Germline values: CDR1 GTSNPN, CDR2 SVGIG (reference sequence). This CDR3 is CAWSRQRQETQYF. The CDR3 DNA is TGTGCCTGGAGTCGACAGAGACAAGAGACCCAGTACTTC.

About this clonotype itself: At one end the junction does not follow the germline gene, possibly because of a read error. The CDR3 nucleotides are TGTGCCAGCACCTTAAGAATGGGACCAGCCAAAAACATTCAGTACTTC. As protein: CASTLRMGPAKNIQYF. V and J are TRBV11-1 and TRBJ2-4, with D perhaps TRBD1 or TRBD2 (5 bases each). Germline V lookup: CDR1 SGHAT, CDR2 FQDESV (reference sequence). This CDR3 region has 16 residues.

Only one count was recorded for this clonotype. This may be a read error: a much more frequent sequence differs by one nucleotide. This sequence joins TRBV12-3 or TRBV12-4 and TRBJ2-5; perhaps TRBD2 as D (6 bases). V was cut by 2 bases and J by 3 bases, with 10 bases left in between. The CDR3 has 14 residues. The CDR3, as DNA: TGTGCCAGCAGTTTATTTACGGGAGAAGAGACCCAGTACTTC. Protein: CASSLFTGEETQYF.

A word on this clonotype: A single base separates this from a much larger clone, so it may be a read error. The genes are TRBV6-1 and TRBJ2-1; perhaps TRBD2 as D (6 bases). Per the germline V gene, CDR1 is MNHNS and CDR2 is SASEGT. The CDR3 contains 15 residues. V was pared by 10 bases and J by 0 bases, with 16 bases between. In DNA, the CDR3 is TGTGCCATCGAAGGACTAACGGGCTCCTACAATGAGCAGTTCTTC. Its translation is CAIEGLTGSYNEQFF.

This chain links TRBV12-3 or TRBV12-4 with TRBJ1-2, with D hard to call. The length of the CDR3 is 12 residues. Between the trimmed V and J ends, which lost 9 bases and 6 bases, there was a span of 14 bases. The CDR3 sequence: CASSPREDGYTF. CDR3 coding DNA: TGTGCCAGTAGTCCAAGGGAGGATGGCTACACCTTC.

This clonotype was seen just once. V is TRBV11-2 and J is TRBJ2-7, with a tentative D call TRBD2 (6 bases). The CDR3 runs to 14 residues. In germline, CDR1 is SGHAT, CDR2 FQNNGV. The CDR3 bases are TGTGTCAACAGCTTAATAGTGGGAGGTGGCGAGCAGTACTTC. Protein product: CVNSLIVGGGEQYF.

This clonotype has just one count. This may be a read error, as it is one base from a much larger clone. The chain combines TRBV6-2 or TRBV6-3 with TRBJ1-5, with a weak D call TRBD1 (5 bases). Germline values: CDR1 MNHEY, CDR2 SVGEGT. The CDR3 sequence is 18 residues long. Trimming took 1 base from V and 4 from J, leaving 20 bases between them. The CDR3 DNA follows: TGTGCCAGCAGTTACTGGGGGACGGATGATTATAGAAATCAGCCCCAGCATTTT. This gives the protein CASSYWGTDDYRNQPQHF.

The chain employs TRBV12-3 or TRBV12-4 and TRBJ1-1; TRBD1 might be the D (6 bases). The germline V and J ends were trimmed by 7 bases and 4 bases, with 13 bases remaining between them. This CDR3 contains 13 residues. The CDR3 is CASTFQGGTEAFF. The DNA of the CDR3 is TGTGCCAGCACATTTCAAGGGGGCACTGAAGCTTTCTTT.

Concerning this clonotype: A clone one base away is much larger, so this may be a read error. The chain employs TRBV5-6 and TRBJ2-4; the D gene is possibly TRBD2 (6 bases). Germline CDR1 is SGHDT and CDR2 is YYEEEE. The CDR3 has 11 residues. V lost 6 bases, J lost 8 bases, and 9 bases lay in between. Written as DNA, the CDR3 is TGTGCCAGCATCTGGGAGGACATTCAGTACTTC. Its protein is CASIWEDIQYF.

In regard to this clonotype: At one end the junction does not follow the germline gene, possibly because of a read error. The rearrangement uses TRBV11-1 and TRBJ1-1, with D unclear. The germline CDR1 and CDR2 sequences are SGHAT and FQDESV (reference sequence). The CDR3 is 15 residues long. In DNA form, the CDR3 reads TGTGCCAGCAGCTTAGGCCAGAGTTGGAACACTCAAGCTTTCTTT. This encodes CASSLGQSWNTQAFF.

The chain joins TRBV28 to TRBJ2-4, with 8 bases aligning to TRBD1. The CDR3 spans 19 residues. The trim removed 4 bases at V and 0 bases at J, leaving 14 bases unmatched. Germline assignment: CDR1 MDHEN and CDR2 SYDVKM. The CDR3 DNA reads TGTGCCAGCAGTTCGATTATCCGGGACAGGCGGGGAGCCAAAAACATTCAGTACTTC. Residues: CASSSIIRDRRGAKNIQYF.

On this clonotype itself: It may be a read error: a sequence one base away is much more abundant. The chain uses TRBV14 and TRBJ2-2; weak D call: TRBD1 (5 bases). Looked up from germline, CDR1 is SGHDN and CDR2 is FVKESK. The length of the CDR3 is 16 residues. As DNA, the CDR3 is TGTGCCAGAAGCCAATTCGCAGGGTTGGCTACCGGGGAGCTGTTTTTT. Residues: CARSQFAGLATGELFF.

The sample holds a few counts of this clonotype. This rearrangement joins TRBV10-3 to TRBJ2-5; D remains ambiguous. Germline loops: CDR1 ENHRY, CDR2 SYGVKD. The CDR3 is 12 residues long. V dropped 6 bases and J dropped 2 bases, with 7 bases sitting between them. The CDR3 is CAISRAQETQYF. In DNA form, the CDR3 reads TGTGCCATCAGCCGGGCTCAAGAGACCCAGTACTTC.

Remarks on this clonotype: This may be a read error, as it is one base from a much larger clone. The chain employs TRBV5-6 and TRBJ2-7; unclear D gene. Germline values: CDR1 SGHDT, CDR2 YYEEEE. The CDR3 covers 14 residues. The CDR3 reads CACSLSSSSYEQYF. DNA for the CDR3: TGTGCCTGCAGCTTGTCATCTAGCTCCTACGAGCAGTACTTC.

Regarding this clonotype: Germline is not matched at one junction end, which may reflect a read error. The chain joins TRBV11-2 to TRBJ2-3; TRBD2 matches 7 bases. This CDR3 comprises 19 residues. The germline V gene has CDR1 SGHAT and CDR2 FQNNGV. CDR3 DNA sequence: TGTACCAGCAGCTTAGTCTTGGCGGGAGAGTATCCTAGCACAGATACGCAGTATTTT. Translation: CTSSLVLAGEYPSTDTQYF.

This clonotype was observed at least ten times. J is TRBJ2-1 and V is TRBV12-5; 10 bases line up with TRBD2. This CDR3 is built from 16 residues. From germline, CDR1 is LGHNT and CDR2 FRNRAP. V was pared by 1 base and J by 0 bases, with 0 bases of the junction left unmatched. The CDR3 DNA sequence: TGTGCTAGTGGTTTGGGGACTAGCGGCTCCTACAATGAGCAGTTCTTC. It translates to CASGLGTSGSYNEQFF.

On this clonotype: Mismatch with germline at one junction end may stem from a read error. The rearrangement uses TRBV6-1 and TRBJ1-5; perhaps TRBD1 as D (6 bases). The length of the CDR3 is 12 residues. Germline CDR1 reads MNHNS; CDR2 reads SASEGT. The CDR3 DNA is TGTGCCAGAAGTGGGGGCAATCAGCCCCAGCATTTC. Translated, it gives CARSGGNQPQHF.

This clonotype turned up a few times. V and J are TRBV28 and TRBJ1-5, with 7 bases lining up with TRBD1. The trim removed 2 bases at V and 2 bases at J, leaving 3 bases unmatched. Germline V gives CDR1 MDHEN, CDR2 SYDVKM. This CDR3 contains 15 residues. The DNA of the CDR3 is TGTGCCAGCAGTTTACCCGGACAGGGCAATCAGCCCCAGCATTTT. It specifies CASSLPGQGNQPQHF.

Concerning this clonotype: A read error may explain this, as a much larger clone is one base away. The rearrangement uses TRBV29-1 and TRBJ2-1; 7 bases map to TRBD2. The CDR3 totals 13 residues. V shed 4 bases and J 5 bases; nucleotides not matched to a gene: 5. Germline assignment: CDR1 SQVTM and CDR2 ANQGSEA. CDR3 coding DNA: TGCAGCGTTGCAGGGCTAGCGGACAATGAGCAGTTCTTC. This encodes CSVAGLADNEQFF.

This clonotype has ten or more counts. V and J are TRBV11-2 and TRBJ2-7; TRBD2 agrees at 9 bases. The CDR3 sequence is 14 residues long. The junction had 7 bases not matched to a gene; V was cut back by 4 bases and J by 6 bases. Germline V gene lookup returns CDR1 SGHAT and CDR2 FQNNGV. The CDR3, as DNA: TGTGCCAGCAGCTCCCTAGCGGGATCATTCGAGCAGTACTTC. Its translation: CASSSLAGSFEQYF.

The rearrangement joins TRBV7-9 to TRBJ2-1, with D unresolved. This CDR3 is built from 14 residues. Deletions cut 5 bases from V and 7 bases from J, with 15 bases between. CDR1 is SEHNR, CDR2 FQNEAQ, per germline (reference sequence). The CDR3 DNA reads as TGTGCCAGCAGCCGAAAGAACAAGGAGAATGAGCAGTTCTTC. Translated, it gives CASSRKNKENEQFF. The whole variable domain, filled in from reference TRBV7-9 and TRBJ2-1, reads DTGVSQNPRHKITKRGQNVTFRCDPISEHNRLYWYRQTLGQGPEFLTYFQNEAQLEKSRLLSDRFSAERPKGSFSTLEIQRTEQGDSAMYLCASSRKNKENEQFFGPGTRLTVL.

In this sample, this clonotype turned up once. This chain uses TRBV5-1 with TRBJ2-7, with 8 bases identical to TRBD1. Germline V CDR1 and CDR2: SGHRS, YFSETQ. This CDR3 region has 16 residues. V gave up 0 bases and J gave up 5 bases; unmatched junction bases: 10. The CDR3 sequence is CASSLVRTGKCHEQYF. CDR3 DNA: TGCGCCAGCAGCTTGGTAAGGACAGGGAAATGCCACGAGCAGTACTTC.

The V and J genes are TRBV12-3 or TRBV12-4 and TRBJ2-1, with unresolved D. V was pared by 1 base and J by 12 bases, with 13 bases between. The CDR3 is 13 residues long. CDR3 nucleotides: TGTGCCAGCAGTTTAGATCGGCGAGATTCGCAGTTCTTC. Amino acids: CASSLDRRDSQFF.